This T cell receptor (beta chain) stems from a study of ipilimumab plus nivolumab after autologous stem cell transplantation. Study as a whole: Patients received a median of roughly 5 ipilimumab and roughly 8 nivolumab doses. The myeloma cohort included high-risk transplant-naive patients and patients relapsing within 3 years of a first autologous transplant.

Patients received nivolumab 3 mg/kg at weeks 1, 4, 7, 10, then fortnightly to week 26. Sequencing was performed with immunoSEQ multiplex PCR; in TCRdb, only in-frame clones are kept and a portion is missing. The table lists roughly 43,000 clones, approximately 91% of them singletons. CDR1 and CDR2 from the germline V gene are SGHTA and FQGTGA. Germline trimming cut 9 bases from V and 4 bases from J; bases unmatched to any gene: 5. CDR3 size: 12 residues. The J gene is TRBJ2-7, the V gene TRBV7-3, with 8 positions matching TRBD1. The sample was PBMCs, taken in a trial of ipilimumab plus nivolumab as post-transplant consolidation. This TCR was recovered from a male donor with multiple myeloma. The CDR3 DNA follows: TGTGCCAGGGACAGGGTGGGTTACGAGCAGTACTTC. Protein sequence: CARDRVGYEQYF.